These 22 T cell receptor beta chains share one sample of origin, sequenced in a study of blood T cells in healthy people across ages. It was with a sample-barcoded 5' primer and a J-beta primer mix that a second PCR of roughly 7 to 12 cycles was run. TCRdb independently ran MiXCR on the 5' RACE reads; one entry per CDR3 protein. The table lists roughly 1.7 million distinct CDR3 sequences, almost 35% of them singletons. The sequencing sample was made of blood. Receptors originate from a young woman in good health.

This clonotype has only a few counts. V is TRBV6-2 or TRBV6-3 and J is TRBJ1-5, with D possibly matching TRBD1 (5 bases). V dropped 3 bases and J dropped 1 base, with 16 bases sitting between them. This CDR3 has 17 amino acids. The germline gives CDR1 MNHEY, CDR2 SVGEGT. For the CDR3, the DNA is TGTGCCAGCAGTTATTTGGGTAAGGGGTCGAGCAATCAGCCCCAGCATTTT. It codes for CASSYLGKGSSNQPQHF.

The chain combines TRBV20-1 with TRBJ2-1; 16 bases map to TRBD2. The CDR3 sequence is 18 residues long. V shed 5 bases, J shed 0 bases, and the junction held 7 bases outside the gene matches. The germline V gene has CDR1 DFQATT and CDR2 SNEGSKA (reference sequence). The CDR3 reads CSARGTSGGEGSYNEQFF. The CDR3 DNA is TGCAGTGCTCGGGGGACTAGCGGGGGGGAAGGCTCCTACAATGAGCAGTTCTTC.

This clonotype showed up just a few times. The chain combines TRBV4-1 with TRBJ2-7; D unresolved. V shed 1 base and J shed 7 bases, with 14 bases lying between them. CDR1 is MGHRA and CDR2 is YSYEKL in the germline V gene. The length of the CDR3 is 14 residues. CDR3 loop: CASSQGPRVGEQYF. CDR3 DNA sequence: TGCGCCAGCAGCCAAGGTCCCCGGGTGGGTGAGCAGTACTTC.

The chain recombines TRBV4-1 with TRBJ1-1, with TRBD1 matching over 12 bases. Germline V gives CDR1 MGHRA, CDR2 YSYEKL. Trimming at V came to 3 bases and at J to 5 bases, leaving 10 bases not matched to a gene. The length of the CDR3 is 17 residues. The CDR3 bases are TGCGCCAGCAGCCAGACCGGGACAGGGGGCACTTGGACTGAAGCTTTCTTT. This codes for CASSQTGTGGTWTEAFF.

This clonotype has just a few counts. The rearrangement uses TRBV28 and TRBJ2-1; TRBD2 matches 9 bases. This CDR3 is built from 15 residues. From germline, CDR1 is MDHEN and CDR2 SYDVKM. The junction had 8 bases not matched to a gene; V was cut back by 6 bases and J by 5 bases. The CDR3 here is CASRLRLAGNNEQFF. The CDR3 DNA follows: TGTGCCAGCAGACTCCGGCTAGCGGGAAACAATGAGCAGTTCTTC. The variable domain in full, with the rest retrieved from reference TRBV28 and TRBJ2-1, is DVKVTQSSRYLVKRTGEKVFLECVQDMDHENMFWYRQDPGLGLRLIYFSYDVKMKEKGDIPEGYSVSREKKERFSLILESASTNQTSMYLCASRLRLAGNNEQFFGPGTRLTVL.

This clonotype was counted between two and nine times. V and J are TRBV7-8 and TRBJ1-2; D uncertain. V was trimmed by 4 bases and J by 0 bases, leaving 12 bases between them. The CDR3 totals 15 residues. Germline lookup yields CDR1 SGHVS and CDR2 FQNEAQ. CDR3 loop: CASSSYVGSNYGYTF. The CDR3 nucleotides are TGTGCCAGCAGCTCCTACGTGGGCTCTAACTATGGCTACACCTTC. Supplemented by reference TRBV7-8 and TRBJ1-2, the full variable domain reads GAGVSQSPRYKVAKRGQDVALRCDPISGHVSLFWYQQALGQGPEFLTYFQNEAQLDKSGLPSDRFFAERPEGSVSTLKIQRTQQEDSAVYLCASSSYVGSNYGYTFGSGTRLTVV.

This clonotype occurred a few times. The J gene is TRBJ2-1, the V gene TRBV29-1, with no clear D. The CDR3 loop spans 13 amino acids. Germline CDR1 and CDR2: SQVTM and ANQGSEA. Trimming stripped 7 bases from V and 0 bases from J, with 10 bases between. CDR3: CSAEHSSYNEQFF. The CDR3 DNA reads as TGCAGCGCGGAACACAGCTCCTACAATGAGCAGTTCTTC.

As regards this clonotype: A read error is possible here, since a much larger clone lies one base away. The CDR3 DNA follows: TGCAGTGCTACCCGGACAGCCTACGAGCAGTACTTC. Translation: CSATRTAYEQYF. The J gene is TRBJ2-7, the V gene TRBV20-1, with TRBD1 as a possible D gene (6 bases). This CDR3 is built from 12 residues. The germline V gene has CDR1 DFQATT and CDR2 SNEGSKA (reference sequence). Trimming removed 4 bases at V and 2 bases at J, with 9 bases between.

This chain joins TRBV15 and TRBJ1-1; 7 bases are a match to TRBD1. Germline V gene sequence: CDR1 LNHNV, CDR2 YYDKDF (reference sequence). V lost 4 bases to trimming and J lost 5 bases; unmatched junction nucleotides: 7. This CDR3 comprises 14 residues. CDR3 sequence (DNA): TGTGCCACCAGCACTTTCAGGGGGGATACTGAAGCTTTCTTT. Its protein is CATSTFRGDTEAFF. The complete variable domain, with remaining parts taken from reference TRBV15 and TRBJ1-1, reads DAMVIQNPRYQVTQFGKPVTLSCSQTLNHNVMYWYQQKSSQAPKLLFHYYDKDFNNEADTPDNFQSRRPNTSFCFLDIRSPGLGDTAMYLCATSTFRGDTEAFFGQGTRLTVV.

This CDR3 reads CATSTRSSYNEQFF. CDR3 in DNA: TGTGCCACCAGCACCAGGAGCTCCTACAATGAGCAGTTCTTC. The chain carries TRBV15 and TRBJ2-1; D unresolved. Germline V gene data show CDR1 as LNHNV and CDR2 as YYDKDF (reference sequence). The CDR3 extends over 14 amino acids. V shed 4 bases and J shed 0 bases, with 7 bases lying between them.

The chain is built from TRBV5-6 and TRBJ2-7; the D is unclear. V lost 0 bases and J 3 bases, leaving 10 bases between the germline ends. Germline CDR1 SGHDT, CDR2 YYEEEE. The CDR3 contains 14 residues. The CDR3 region is CASSLVQEIYEQYF. CDR3 coding DNA: TGTGCCAGCAGCTTGGTGCAGGAGATCTACGAGCAGTACTTC.

On this clonotype: Since a much larger clone is just one base distant, this may be a read error. The chain is built from TRBV29-1 and TRBJ2-7, with D unresolved. V lost 4 bases and J 0 bases, leaving 13 bases between the germline ends. The CDR3 is 14 residues long. Germline CDR1 is SQVTM and CDR2 is ANQGSEA. CDR3: CSVASPGGSYEQYF. In DNA form, the CDR3 reads TGCAGCGTTGCATCGCCAGGCGGCTCCTACGAGCAGTACTTC.

This clonotype was picked up one time. Without the conserved terminal phenylalanine or tryptophan, this CDR3 likely stems from a read error. The chain couples TRBV6-1 to TRBJ2-5; D remains ambiguous. Trimming took 2 bases from V and 2 from J, leaving 12 bases between them. Germline CDR1 reads MNHNS; CDR2 reads SASEGT. The CDR3 is made up of 15 amino acids. This chain's CDR3 is CASSEFPRRQETQYV. The CDR3 nucleotides read TGTGCCAGCAGTGAATTCCCCCGGCGGCAAGAGACCCAGTACGTC.

The J gene is TRBJ2-3, the V gene TRBV4-1; the D is unclear. The CDR3 consists of 18 residues. In germline, CDR1 is MGHRA, CDR2 YSYEKL. V lost 3 bases, J lost 4 bases, and 23 bases lay in between. The CDR3 nucleotides read TGCGCCAGCAGCCATCCCCCACCCCCCCTGCGTGGCGCAGATACGCAGTATTTT. Translated: CASSHPPPPLRGADTQYF.

This clonotype was picked up a small number of times. This chain links TRBV3-1 with TRBJ2-1, with 13 bases aligning to TRBD2. Per germline, CDR1 LGHDT and CDR2 YNNKEL (reference sequence). This CDR3 region has 18 residues. The J segment lost 6 bases and the V segment lost 2 bases, leaving 10 bases of the junction unmatched. CDR3 amino acids: CASSQPPGTSGVLNEQFF. CDR3 DNA sequence: TGTGCCAGCAGCCAACCGCCTGGGACTAGCGGGGTCCTCAATGAGCAGTTCTTC.

This clonotype has just a few counts. The chain carries TRBV5-1 and TRBJ1-1; D is ambiguous. Germline CDR1 and CDR2: SGHRS and YFSETQ. This CDR3 region has 14 residues. Between the trimmed V and J ends, which lost 0 bases and 4 bases, there was a span of 10 bases. Here the CDR3 DNA reads TGCGCCAGCAGCTTGGCTACCGGGAGCACTGAAGCTTTCTTT. This encodes CASSLATGSTEAFF.

This clonotype was picked up one time. This may be a read error: a much more frequent sequence differs by one nucleotide. V is TRBV7-9 and J is TRBJ1-2; no clear D gene. The germline V gene encodes CDR1 SEHNR and CDR2 FQNEAQ (reference sequence). CDR3 length equals 14 residues. The V end was cut by 0 bases, the J end by 7 bases, with 12 bases between. DNA for the CDR3: TGTGCCAGCAGCTTAGCTGGCGCTGGTCGTGGCTACACCTTC. Translating gives CASSLAGAGRGYTF.

This clonotype was seen a handful of times. The DNA for the CDR3 is TGTGCCAGCAGCGTAGATGGCGCTAGATCAGATACGCAGTATTTT. This sequence encodes CASSVDGARSDTQYF. The J gene is TRBJ2-3, the V gene TRBV9; D unclear. Germline CDR1 SGDLS, CDR2 YYNGEE. The ends were cut back, 0 bases at V and 4 bases at J, with 12 bases in the middle. This CDR3 is built from 15 residues.

This clonotype was detected only a few times. This chain uses TRBV4-1 with TRBJ1-1, with a tentative D call TRBD1 (6 bases). There are 15 residues in the CDR3. V lost 3 bases and J lost 0, with 11 bases in between. Germline lookup yields CDR1 MGHRA and CDR2 YSYEKL. The CDR3 spells CASSHKTGMNTEAFF. CDR3 nucleotides: TGCGCCAGCAGCCACAAGACAGGCATGAACACTGAAGCTTTCTTT.

DNA for the CDR3: TGTGCCTGGAGAGTCGGCGGGATAAGCACAGATACGCAGTATTTT. Translation: CAWRVGGISTDTQYF. This chain uses TRBV30 with TRBJ2-3, with D perhaps TRBD2 (6 bases). CDR1 is GTSNPN and CDR2 is SVGIG in the germline V gene (reference sequence). This CDR3 has 15 residues. The ends were cut back, 3 bases at V and 0 bases at J, with 13 bases in the middle.

The rearrangement links TRBV7-3 to TRBJ2-5; D gene ambiguous. TRBJ2-7 matches the DNA end more closely, so the J call is doubtful. Germline V gene lookup returns CDR1 SGHTA and CDR2 FQGTGA. The CDR3 is 13 amino acids. This CDR3 is CASSTHDGYEQYF. The CDR3 DNA sequence: TGTGCCAGCAGCACCCACGACGGATACGAGCAGTACTTC.

This clonotype was seen a single time. The rearrangement links TRBV14 to TRBJ2-7; 8 bases line up with TRBD1. Judging by the DNA end, TRBJ2-5 fits better; the J call may be wrong. The CDR3 runs 15 residues. Germline lookup yields CDR1 SGHDN and CDR2 FVKESK. The CDR3 region has the DNA TGTGCCAGCAGCCACGTACGCACAGGGGGAGAGACCCAGTACTTC. It translates to CASSHVRTGGETQYF.